The entry that follows covers one TCR beta chain sequence. These data belong to a study of lymphopenia after photon versus proton radiotherapy. The germline CDR1 and CDR2 sequences are MNHNS and SASEGT. Trimming took 2 bases from V and 6 from J, leaving 8 bases between them. There are 13 residues in the CDR3. The method was immunoSEQ multiplex PCR; TCRdb's version includes in-frame clones alone and lacks a portion of them. The sample includes 55,000 to 70,000 clones, roughly 90% of them seen just once. The chain is built from TRBV6-1 and TRBJ1-5, with D unclear. The input for sequencing was peripheral blood, taken from a patient treated with photon-based radiotherapy. This TCR was recovered from a woman aged 40 to 50 with cholangiocarcinoma. CDR3 in DNA: TGTGCCAGCAGTGAACGGTCAGGTCAGCCCCAGCATTTT. This codes for CASSERSGQPQHF.